Presented here are 2 T cell receptor beta chains from one specimen sequenced in a study of response to subunit inactivated influenza vaccine. One entry per CDR3 protein, called by TCRdb with MiXCR from the RT-PCR reads. The sample carries around 600,000 distinct CDR3 sequences, about 11% recorded once. The same specimen was also included in a second study, on T cells expressing NK-cell markers. As that report states: TCR beta cDNA was made by 5'RACE template switching with UMIs.

Source: PBMCs from blood, taken on the day of vaccination. Receptors originate from a man aged 50 or older who received an inactivated influenza vaccine.

The rearrangement uses TRBV9 and TRBJ2-3, with 8 bases lining up with TRBD1. V trimming: 3 bases; J trimming: 2 bases; junction bases outside the gene matches: 5. Per the germline V gene, CDR1 is SGDLS and CDR2 is YYNGEE. CDR3 length: 15 residues. The CDR3 region is CASSGQGSLTDTQYF. The CDR3 DNA reads TGTGCCAGCAGCGGACAGGGGAGCCTCACAGATACGCAGTATTTT.

A few counts support this clonotype. The CDR3 protein is CASSRSWDGWDTQYF. The CDR3 DNA sequence: TGTGCCAGCAGCCGATCCTGGGACGGATGGGATACGCAGTATTTT. This rearrangement joins TRBV7-2 to TRBJ2-3, with D perhaps given as TRBD1 or TRBD2 (5 bases each). The CDR3 totals 15 residues. V gave up 5 bases and J gave up 6 bases, with 18 bases separating them. Germline V gene data show CDR1 as SGHTA and CDR2 as FQGNSA. Using reference TRBV7-2 and TRBJ2-3 for the parts outside the CDR3, the full variable domain is GAGVSQSPSNKVTEKGKDVELRCDPISGHTALYWYRQSLGQGLEFLIYFQGNSAPDKSGLPSDRFSAERTGGSVSTLTIQRTQQEDSAVYLCASSRSWDGWDTQYFGPGTRLTVL.